This T cell receptor (beta chain) stems from a study of T cells in Graves' hyperthyroidism and ophthalmopathy. RNA transcripts were the template for amplifying TCR beta CDR3 regions. When the TCR CDR3 underwent first-round RT-PCR, the HTBI primer set was used. TCRdb redid the calling of the multiplex PCR reads with MiXCR, one entry per CDR3 protein. The data contain around 250,000 distinct CDR3 sequences, approximately 14% of them singletons. Trimming took 3 bases from V and 5 from J; bases not matched to a gene: 6. This CDR3 region has 14 residues. The patients, who ranged from 18 to 65 in age, presented with newly diagnosed hyperthyroidism lasting under 2 months. Overall study findings and caveats: Among clonotypes expanded in thyroid above 0.001, most were also found in blood.

This clonotype has ten or more counts. The antigen is not known. Sequencing input: blood. This rearrangement joins TRBV12-3 or TRBV12-4 to TRBJ2-7, with TRBD1 matching over 8 bases. The receptor was isolated from a woman in her thirties or forties with Graves' hyperthyroidism that later progressed to Graves' ophthalmopathy. DNA for the CDR3: TGTGCCAGCAGTTTTGACAGGGGCCCCAACGAGCAGTACTTC. Translated: CASSFDRGPNEQYF.